This TCR beta chain was identified in a study of CD8+ T cells in alopecia areata. As to this clone: Antigen: not known.

The CDR3 runs 15 residues. Germline V gene lookup returns CDR1 LNHDA and CDR2 SQIVND (reference sequence). The V gene end was trimmed by 0 bases and the J gene end by 4 bases; junction bases not matched to a gene: 2. Once RNA had been extracted, it was reverse transcribed into cDNA to act as the sequencing template. Method: immunoSEQ multiplex PCR; TCRdb's copy keeps in-frame clones and lacks some. The sample has approximately 150,000 clones; 55% to 65% are singletons. Regarding the study as a whole: Relative to normal scalp, lesional scalp, especially alopecia totalis/universalis, showed higher clonality. Scalp sample sequencing also detects resident alphabeta T cells of normal skin.

T lymphocytes (CD4+ and CD8+) were sorted from PBMCs. Sequencing was done on a sample of CD4+ T cells sorted from blood. The chain links TRBV19 to TRBJ2-7, with 11 positions matching TRBD2. This clonotype was obtained from a human donor in good health. CDR3: CASSIETSGGYEQYF. Written as DNA, the CDR3 is TGTGCCAGTAGTATAGAAACTAGCGGGGGATACGAGCAGTACTTC.